The 27 T cell receptor beta chains listed next were all sequenced from one sample in a study of radiotherapy plus CTLA-4 blockade in lung cancer (dated by TCRdb to the late 2010s). The method behind the library was the immunoSEQ multiplex PCR assay. TCRdb provides this immuneACCESS table in a form limited to in-frame rearrangements. Some clones are lacking; in checked studies, under half of them reflect an unresolved V gene, and why the rest are absent is not known. The sample yields some 110,000 clones; about 90% were counted once. Approximately 7.2% of the sample is taken by the ten largest. The source was peripheral blood, collected from a patient treated with radiotherapy plus ipilimumab. Source of these receptors: a human donor with non-small cell lung cancer that progressed on radiotherapy plus ipilimumab.

This chain joins TRBV6-5 and TRBJ2-2; 8 bases are a match to TRBD1. The CDR3 sequence is 14 residues long. The V and J ends lost 4 bases and 3 bases, in that order; junction bases with no gene match: 1. Germline-derived CDR1 and CDR2 are MNHEY and SVGAGI. The CDR3 coding sequence is TGTGCCAGCAGTTCGACAGGGGACACCGGGGAGCTGTTTTTT. This sequence encodes CASSSTGDTGELFF.

This sequence joins TRBV15 and TRBJ1-2; no clear D gene. Germline CDR1 LNHNV, CDR2 YYDKDF (reference sequence). V was shortened by 1 base and J by 1 base, with 4 bases between the two germline ends. This CDR3 has 13 amino acids. The CDR3, as DNA: TGTGCCACCAGCAGAGGAAATAACTATGGCTACACCTTC. Encoded protein: CATSRGNNYGYTF.

The chain is built from TRBV7-8 and TRBJ1-5, with a possible D match to TRBD1 (5 bases). Germline CDR1 and CDR2: SGHVS and FQNEAQ. CDR3 length: 20 residues. The ends were cut back, 4 bases at V and 0 bases at J, with 25 bases in the middle. CDR3 loop: CASSSWAGSPNGHSNQPQHF. The CDR3 nucleotides are TGTGCCAGCAGCTCCTGGGCAGGTTCCCCCAACGGACATAGCAATCAGCCCCAGCATTTT.

The rearrangement joins TRBV5-1 to TRBJ1-1, with a tentative D call TRBD1 (5 bases). The length of the CDR3 is 14 residues. The germline V and J ends were trimmed by 0 bases and 5 bases, with 11 bases remaining between them. Per the germline V gene, CDR1 is SGHRS and CDR2 is YFSETQ. The CDR3 here is CASSLAGGGTEAFF. CDR3 coding DNA: TGCGCCAGCAGCTTGGCGGGGGGTGGAACTGAAGCTTTCTTT.

The CDR3 DNA sequence: TGTGCCAGCAGCTTAGGCGGGGATGCGGAGACCCAGTACTTC. Translating it yields CASSLGGDAETQYF. The chain employs TRBV7-9 and TRBJ2-5; TRBD2 is a possible D gene (6 bases). This CDR3 comprises 14 residues. The V and J ends lost 1 base and 5 bases respectively, with 11 bases between them. Germline V lookup: CDR1 SEHNR, CDR2 FQNEAQ (reference sequence).

The chain joins TRBV10-2 to TRBJ2-7, with 10 bases identical to TRBD1. The CDR3 is 19 residues long. V lost 5 bases, J lost 3 bases, and 19 bases stayed unmatched. CDR1 is WSHSY and CDR2 is SAAADI in the germline V gene. CDR3 in amino acids: CASSLSGTQGGTGVYEQYF. Written as DNA, the CDR3 is TGCGCCAGCAGTTTATCTGGGACCCAGGGGGGGACAGGGGTCTACGAGCAGTACTTC.

The chain recombines TRBV18 with TRBJ2-7; weak D call: TRBD1 (6 bases). Trimming removed 3 bases at V and 1 base at J, with 19 bases between. Per the germline V gene, CDR1 is KGHSH and CDR2 is LQKENI. CDR3 length: 17 residues. CDR3 loop: CASSPLGQSGTSYEQYF. CDR3 in DNA: TGTGCCAGCTCACCGCTCGGACAGTCGGGCACTTCCTACGAGCAGTACTTC.

The chain combines TRBV5-5 with TRBJ1-1, with 7 bases fitting TRBD1. Germline-derived CDR1 and CDR2 are SGHKS and YYEKEE (reference sequence). The junction had 12 bases not matched to a gene; V was cut back by 2 bases and J by 2 bases. This CDR3 contains 17 residues. The CDR3 DNA reads TGTGCCAGCAGCTTTCTTTTTGGACAGGCCGCTAACACTGAAGCTTTCTTT. As protein: CASSFLFGQAANTEAFF.

V usage is TRBV30 and J usage is TRBJ1-1; D is unclear. CDR3 size: 15 residues. The V gene lost 0 bases and the J gene lost 1 base, with 12 bases spanning the gap. Per the germline V gene, CDR1 is GTSNPN and CDR2 is SVGIG (reference sequence). CDR3 coding DNA: TGTGCCTGGAGTGTACCCGGCAGCAAGAACACTGAAGCTTTCTTT. It is translated as CAWSVPGSKNTEAFF.

The rearrangement links TRBV7-9 to TRBJ2-2, with TRBD2 identical over 10 bases. The germline V gene encodes CDR1 SEHNR and CDR2 FQNEAQ (reference sequence). V was pared by 6 bases and J by 3 bases, with 7 bases of the junction left unmatched. The CDR3 is 16 residues long. CDR3 region: CASRARLAGYTGELFF. The CDR3 DNA follows: TGTGCCAGCAGGGCTCGACTAGCGGGCTACACCGGGGAGCTGTTTTTT.

This sequence joins TRBV6-5 and TRBJ2-7; TRBD2 matches 7 bases. The CDR3 consists of 13 residues. Germline trimming cut 7 bases from V and 0 bases from J; bases unmatched to any gene: 3. Germline CDR1 MNHEY, CDR2 SVGAGI. The CDR3 here is CASIPSGSYEQYF. The CDR3 DNA sequence: TGTGCCAGCATCCCTAGCGGCTCCTACGAGCAGTACTTC.

The CDR3 nucleotides are TGTGCCAGCAGCCCCCCGGGCGGGAGACTCTACGAGCAGTACTTC. Translation: CASSPPGGRLYEQYF. The J gene is TRBJ2-7, the V gene TRBV11-2, with TRBD2 matching over 7 bases. CDR3 length: 15 amino acids. Trimming removed 5 bases from V and 3 bases from J; junction bases left unmatched: 10. Germline V gives CDR1 SGHAT, CDR2 FQNNGV.

V and J are TRBV2 and TRBJ2-5, with D possibly being TRBD2 (5 bases). CDR3 length: 12 residues. Germline CDR1 SNHLY, CDR2 FYNNEI. With 4 bases removed from V and 7 bases from J, the gap between germline ends came to 10 bases. CDR3 sequence (DNA): TGTGCCAGCAGTGGGATACTAGGGACCCAGTACTTC. This gives the protein CASSGILGTQYF.

The CDR3 nucleotides read TGTGCCAGCTCACCAACTACTAGCGGAAACTACAATGAGCAGTTCTTC. Its protein product is CASSPTTSGNYNEQFF. This chain uses TRBV18 with TRBJ2-1, with 8 bases identical to TRBD2. The CDR3 is 16 amino acids. Per the germline V gene, CDR1 is KGHSH and CDR2 is LQKENI. Losses at the gene ends were 2 bases for V and 3 bases for J; bases not matched to a gene: 6.

J is TRBJ2-7 and V is TRBV2; D unclear. V dropped 4 bases and J dropped 6 bases, with 16 bases sitting between them. This CDR3 region has 14 residues. CDR1 SNHLY and CDR2 FYNNEI come from the germline V gene. In DNA, the CDR3 is TGTGCCAGCAGTGGATTAGCAAGCATTTCCGAGCAGTACTTC. Amino acid sequence: CASSGLASISEQYF. Complete variable domain (other parts from reference TRBV2 and TRBJ2-7): EPEVTQTPSHQVTQMGQEVILRCVPISNHLYFYWYRQILGQKVEFLVSFYNNEISEKSEIFDDQFSVERPDGSNFTLKIRSTKLEDSAMYFCASSGLASISEQYFGPGTRLTVT.

This chain joins TRBV5-1 and TRBJ1-1; TRBD1 agrees at 7 bases. The trim removed 4 bases at V and 4 bases at J, leaving 7 bases unmatched. Germline assignment: CDR1 SGHRS and CDR2 YFSETQ. The CDR3 covers 14 residues. The CDR3 DNA is TGCGCCAGCAGCAAACTGAGGGGGCCCACTGAAGCTTTCTTT. It specifies CASSKLRGPTEAFF.

This clone showed up just once. This chain joins TRBV27 and TRBJ2-5; possible D gene TRBD1, 5 bases. Germline loops: CDR1 MNHEY, CDR2 SMNVEV (reference sequence). The CDR3 spans 14 residues. With 3 bases removed from V and 1 base from J, the gap between germline ends came to 9 bases. Written as DNA, the CDR3 is TGTGCCAGCAGTTTTTTAGGGGCCCAAGAGACCCAGTACTTC. Amino acids: CASSFLGAQETQYF.

This chain joins TRBV10-1 and TRBJ2-1; D is perhaps TRBD2 (5 bases). The germline gives CDR1 WNHNN, CDR2 SYGVQD (reference sequence). This CDR3 comprises 16 residues. Trimming took 6 bases from V and 0 from J, leaving 15 bases between them. CDR3: CASSSSSGSSYNEQFF. CDR3 DNA sequence: TGCGCCAGCAGCTCCTCTTCGGGGAGCTCCTACAATGAGCAGTTCTTC.

The V and J genes are TRBV7-8 and TRBJ2-1; the match to TRBD2 covers 11 bases. Germline V lookup: CDR1 SGHVS, CDR2 FQNEAQ. The CDR3 spans 20 residues. The trim removed 1 base at V and 5 bases at J, leaving 16 bases unmatched. The DNA of the CDR3 is TGTGCCAGCAGCTTAGTCCGACTAGCGGGAAAAGGGGGGCTAAACAATGAGCAGTTCTTC. Protein product: CASSLVRLAGKGGLNNEQFF.

This chain joins TRBV2 and TRBJ1-4; D is uncertain. Germline-derived CDR1 and CDR2 are SNHLY and FYNNEI. This CDR3 has 13 residues. V was cut by 2 bases and J by 6 bases, with 7 bases left in between. DNA of the CDR3: TGTGCCAGCAGTGAACTAGGGTATGAAAAACTGTTTTTT. Amino acids: CASSELGYEKLFF. The full variable domain, in which reference TRBV2 and TRBJ1-4 provide the parts outside the CDR3, is EPEVTQTPSHQVTQMGQEVILRCVPISNHLYFYWYRQILGQKVEFLVSFYNNEISEKSEIFDDQFSVERPDGSNFTLKIRSTKLEDSAMYFCASSELGYEKLFFGSGTQLSVL.

V usage is TRBV15 and J usage is TRBJ2-2; TRBD2 aligns across 14 bases. Germline V gives CDR1 LNHNV, CDR2 YYDKDF (reference sequence). The length of the CDR3 is 18 residues. J was trimmed by 1 base and V by 6 bases; bases with no gene match: 7. The CDR3 region is CATRGLGLAGGNTGELFF. The CDR3 nucleotides are TGTGCCACCAGGGGTTTAGGACTAGCGGGAGGGAACACCGGGGAGCTGTTTTTT.

The chain recombines TRBV14 with TRBJ2-7; 8 nucleotides agree with TRBD2. CDR1 and CDR2 from the germline V gene are SGHDN and FVKESK. This CDR3 is built from 14 residues. Losses at the gene ends were 4 bases for V and 5 bases for J; bases not matched to a gene: 7. The CDR3 DNA follows: TGTGCCAGCAGCCTCGGGACTAGATCTCACGAGCAGTACTTC. Its protein product is CASSLGTRSHEQYF.

This chain connects TRBV6-5 to TRBJ2-2; D is ambiguous. Germline V gene sequence: CDR1 MNHEY, CDR2 SVGAGI. With 5 bases removed from V and 4 bases from J, the gap between germline ends came to 11 bases. This CDR3 comprises 14 residues. The CDR3 spells CASSPRIGTGELFF. CDR3 sequence (DNA): TGTGCCAGCAGTCCCCGGATTGGCACCGGGGAGCTGTTTTTT.

V usage is TRBV12-5 and J usage is TRBJ2-1, with 7 bases fitting TRBD2. The CDR3 has 15 residues. CDR1 and CDR2 from the germline V gene are LGHNT and FRNRAP. The V and J ends lost 5 bases and 5 bases, in that order; junction bases with no gene match: 9. For the CDR3, the DNA is TGTGCTAGTGGTCAAACGGTGGGGGGGAACAATGAGCAGTTCTTC. Its translation: CASGQTVGGNNEQFF.

This clone appeared once. The chain joins TRBV5-1 to TRBJ2-2; 9 positions agree with TRBD1. This CDR3 is 18 amino acids long. V lost 0 bases, J lost 6 bases, and 12 bases stayed unmatched. The germline gives CDR1 SGHRS, CDR2 YFSETQ. The CDR3 sequence: CASSLGAGTGRLAGELFF. In nucleotides, the CDR3 is TGCGCCAGCAGCTTGGGCGCCGGGACAGGGAGACTTGCCGGGGAGCTGTTTTTT. Full variable domain (missing parts from reference TRBV5-1 and TRBJ2-2): KAGVTQTPRYLIKTRGQQVTLSCSPISGHRSVSWYQQTPGQGLQFLFEYFSETQRNKGNFPGRFSGRQFSNSRSEMNVSTLELGDSALYLCASSLGAGTGRLAGELFFGEGSRLTVL.

The chain uses TRBV16 and TRBJ1-4, with 7 bases identical to TRBD1. Unmatched junction bases numbered 9, after V lost 4 bases and J lost 10 bases. CDR1 and CDR2 (germline): KGHSY, FQNENV. CDR3 length equals 14 residues. This CDR3 reads CASSPRQTGAKLFF. The CDR3 DNA follows: TGTGCCAGCAGCCCTCGACAAACAGGGGCAAAACTGTTTTTT.

This rearrangement joins TRBV18 to TRBJ1-1, with 10 bases matching TRBD1. The trim removed 3 bases at V and 6 bases at J, leaving 4 bases unmatched. Looked up from germline, CDR1 is KGHSH and CDR2 is LQKENI. The CDR3 has 14 residues. CDR3 DNA sequence: TGTGCCAGCTCACCGGGACAGGGGAGCTCTGAAGCTTTCTTT. As protein: CASSPGQGSSEAFF.